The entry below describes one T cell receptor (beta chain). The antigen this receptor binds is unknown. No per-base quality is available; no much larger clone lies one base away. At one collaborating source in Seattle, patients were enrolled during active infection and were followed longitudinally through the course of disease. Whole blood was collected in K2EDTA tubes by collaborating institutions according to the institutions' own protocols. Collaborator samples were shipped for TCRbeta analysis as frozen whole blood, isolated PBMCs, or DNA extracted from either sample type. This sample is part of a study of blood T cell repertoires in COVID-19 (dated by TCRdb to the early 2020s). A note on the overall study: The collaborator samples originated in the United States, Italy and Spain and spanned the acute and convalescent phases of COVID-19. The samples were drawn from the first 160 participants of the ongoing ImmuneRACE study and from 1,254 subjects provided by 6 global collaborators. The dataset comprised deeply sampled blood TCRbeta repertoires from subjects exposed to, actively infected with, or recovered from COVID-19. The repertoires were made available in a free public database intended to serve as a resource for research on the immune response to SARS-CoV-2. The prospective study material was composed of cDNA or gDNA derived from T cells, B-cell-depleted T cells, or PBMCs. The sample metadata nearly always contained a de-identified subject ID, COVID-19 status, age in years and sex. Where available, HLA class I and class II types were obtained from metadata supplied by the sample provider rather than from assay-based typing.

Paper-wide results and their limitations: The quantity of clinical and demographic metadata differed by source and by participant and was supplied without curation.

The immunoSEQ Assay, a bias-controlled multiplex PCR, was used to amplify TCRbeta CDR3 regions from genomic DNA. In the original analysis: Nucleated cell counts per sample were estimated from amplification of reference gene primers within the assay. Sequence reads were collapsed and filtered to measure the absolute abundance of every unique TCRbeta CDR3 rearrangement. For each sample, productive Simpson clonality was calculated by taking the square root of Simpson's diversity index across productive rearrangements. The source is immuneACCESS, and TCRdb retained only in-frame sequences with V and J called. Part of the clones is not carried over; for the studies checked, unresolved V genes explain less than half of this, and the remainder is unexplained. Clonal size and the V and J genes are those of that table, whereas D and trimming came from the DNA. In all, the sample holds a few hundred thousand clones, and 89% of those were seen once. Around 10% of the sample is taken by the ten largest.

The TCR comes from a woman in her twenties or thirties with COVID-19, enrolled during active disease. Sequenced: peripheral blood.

The CDR3 loop reads CASSLGTGMTYEQYF. The nucleotide sequence is given as TGTGCCAGCAGCTTAGGGACAGGGATGACCTACGAGCAGTACTTC. Here the chain combines TRBV7-9 and TRBJ2-7, with 8 bases in between that match TRBD1. Counted from cysteine to phenylalanine, this CDR3 has 15 amino acids. Just CDR3 DNA is preserved here, 45 bases in frame from base 1. Relative to germline, V is missing 1 base and J is missing 2 bases, with 4 bases of the junction outside any gene match. As encoded in the germline V gene (reference sequence), CDR1 is SEHNR while CDR2 is FQNEAQ.